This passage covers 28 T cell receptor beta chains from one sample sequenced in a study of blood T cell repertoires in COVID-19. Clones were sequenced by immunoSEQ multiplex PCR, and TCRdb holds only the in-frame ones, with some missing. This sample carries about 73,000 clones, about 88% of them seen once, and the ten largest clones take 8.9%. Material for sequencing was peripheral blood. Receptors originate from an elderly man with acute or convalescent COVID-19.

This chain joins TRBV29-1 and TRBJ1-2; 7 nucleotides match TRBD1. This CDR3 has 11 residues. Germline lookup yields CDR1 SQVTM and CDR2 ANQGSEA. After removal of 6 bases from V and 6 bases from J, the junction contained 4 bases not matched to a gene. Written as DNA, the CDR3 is TGCAGCGTCCATACAGGGGATGGCTACACCTTC. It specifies CSVHTGDGYTF.

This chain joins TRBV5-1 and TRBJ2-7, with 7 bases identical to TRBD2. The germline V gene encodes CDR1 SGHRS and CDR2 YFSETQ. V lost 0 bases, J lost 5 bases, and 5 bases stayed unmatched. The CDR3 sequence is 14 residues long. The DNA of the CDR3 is TGCGCCAGCAGCTTGGGCGGGAGAACAGACGAGCAGTACTTC. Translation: CASSLGGRTDEQYF.

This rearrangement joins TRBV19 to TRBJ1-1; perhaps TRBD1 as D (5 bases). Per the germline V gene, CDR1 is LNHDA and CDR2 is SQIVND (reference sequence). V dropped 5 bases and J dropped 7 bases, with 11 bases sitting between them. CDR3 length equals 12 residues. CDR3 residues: CASSSGFGEAFF. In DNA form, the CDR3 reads TGTGCCAGTAGTTCAGGGTTCGGTGAAGCTTTCTTT.

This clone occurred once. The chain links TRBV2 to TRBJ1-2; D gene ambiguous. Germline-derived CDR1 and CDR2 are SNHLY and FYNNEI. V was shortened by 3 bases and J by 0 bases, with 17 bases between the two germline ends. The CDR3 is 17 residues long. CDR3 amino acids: CASSDSRVEAANYGYTF. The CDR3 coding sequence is TGTGCCAGCAGTGATTCGCGAGTGGAGGCCGCTAACTATGGCTACACCTTC.

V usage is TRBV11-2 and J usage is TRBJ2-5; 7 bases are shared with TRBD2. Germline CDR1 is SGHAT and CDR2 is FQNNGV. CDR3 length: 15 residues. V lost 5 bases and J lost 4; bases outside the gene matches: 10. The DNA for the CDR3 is TGTGCCAGCAGCACAGACGGACTAGTCCGAGAGACCCAGTACTTC. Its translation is CASSTDGLVRETQYF. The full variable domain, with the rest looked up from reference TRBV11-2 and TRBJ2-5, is EAGVAQSPRYKIIEKRQSVAFWCNPISGHATLYWYQQILGQGPKLLIQFQNNGVVDDSQLPKDRFSAERLKGVDSTLKIQPAKLEDSAVYLCASSTDGLVRETQYFGPGTRLLVL.

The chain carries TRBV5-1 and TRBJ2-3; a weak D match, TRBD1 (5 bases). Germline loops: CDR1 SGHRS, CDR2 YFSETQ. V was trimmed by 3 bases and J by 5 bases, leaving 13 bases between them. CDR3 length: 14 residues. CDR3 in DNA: TGCGCCAGCAGCTGGACAATTCCAGAAGATACGCAGTATTTT. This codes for CASSWTIPEDTQYF.

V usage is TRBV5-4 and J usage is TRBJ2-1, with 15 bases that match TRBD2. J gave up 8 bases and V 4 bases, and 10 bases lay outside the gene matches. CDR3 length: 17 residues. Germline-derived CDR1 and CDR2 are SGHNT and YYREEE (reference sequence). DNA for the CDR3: TGTGCCAGCAGCGGGGGACTAGCGGGAGGATTGGGGGATGAGCAGTTCTTC. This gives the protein CASSGGLAGGLGDEQFF.

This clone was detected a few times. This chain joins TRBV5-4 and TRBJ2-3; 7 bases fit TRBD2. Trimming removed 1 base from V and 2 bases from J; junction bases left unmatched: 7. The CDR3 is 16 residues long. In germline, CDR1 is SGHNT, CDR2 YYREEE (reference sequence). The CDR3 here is CASSLIFRGDTDTQYF. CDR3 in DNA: TGTGCCAGCAGCTTGATATTTCGGGGGGACACAGATACGCAGTATTTT.

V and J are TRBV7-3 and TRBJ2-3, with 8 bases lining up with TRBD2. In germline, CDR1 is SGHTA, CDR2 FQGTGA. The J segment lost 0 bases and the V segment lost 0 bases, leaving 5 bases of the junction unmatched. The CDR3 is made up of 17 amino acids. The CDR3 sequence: CASSLTARGASTDTQYF. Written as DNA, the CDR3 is TGTGCCAGCAGCTTAACCGCGCGGGGGGCCAGCACAGATACGCAGTATTTT.

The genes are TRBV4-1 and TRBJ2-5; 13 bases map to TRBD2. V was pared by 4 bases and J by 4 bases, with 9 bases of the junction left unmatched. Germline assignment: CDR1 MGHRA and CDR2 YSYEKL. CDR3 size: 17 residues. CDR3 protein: CASSLGLAGVIGETQYF. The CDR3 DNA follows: TGCGCCAGCAGCCTCGGACTAGCGGGAGTGATTGGAGAGACCCAGTACTTC.

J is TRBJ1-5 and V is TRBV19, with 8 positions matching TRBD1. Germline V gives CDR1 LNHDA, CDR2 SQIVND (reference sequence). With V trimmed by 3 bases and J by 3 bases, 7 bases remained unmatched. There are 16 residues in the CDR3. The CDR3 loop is CASSMTDRGNNQPQHF. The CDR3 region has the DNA TGTGCCAGTAGTATGACAGACAGGGGAAACAATCAGCCCCAGCATTTT.

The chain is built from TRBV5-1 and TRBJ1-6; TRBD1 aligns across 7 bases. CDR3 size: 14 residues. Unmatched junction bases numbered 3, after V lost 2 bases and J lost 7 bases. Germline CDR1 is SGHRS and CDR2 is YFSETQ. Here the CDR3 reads CASSFQTGNSPLHF. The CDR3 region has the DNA TGCGCCAGCAGCTTCCAGACAGGGAATTCACCCCTCCACTTT.

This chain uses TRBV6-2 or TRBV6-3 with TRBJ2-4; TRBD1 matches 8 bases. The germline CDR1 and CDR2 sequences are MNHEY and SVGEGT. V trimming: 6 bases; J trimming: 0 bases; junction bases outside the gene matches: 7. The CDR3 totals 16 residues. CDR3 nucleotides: TGTGCCAGCAGCTCCGACAGGGGTTTAGCCAAAAACATTCAGTACTTC. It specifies CASSSDRGLAKNIQYF.

The DNA for the CDR3 is TGTGCCACCAGTGACCCCAGTGGGACAGCTAGCACAGATACGCAGTATTTT. Translated, it gives CATSDPSGTASTDTQYF. This chain connects TRBV24-1 to TRBJ2-3; 7 bases match TRBD1. V was clipped by 4 bases and J by 0 bases; unmatched bases: 9. The CDR3 runs 17 residues. In germline, CDR1 is KGHDR, CDR2 SFDVKD.

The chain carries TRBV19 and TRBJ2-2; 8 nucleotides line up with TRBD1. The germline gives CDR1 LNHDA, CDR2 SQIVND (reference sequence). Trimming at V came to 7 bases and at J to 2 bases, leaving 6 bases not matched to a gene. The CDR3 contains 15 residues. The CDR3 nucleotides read TGTGCCAGTAAGGCGGACAGGGTAAACACCGGGGAGCTGTTTTTT. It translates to CASKADRVNTGELFF.

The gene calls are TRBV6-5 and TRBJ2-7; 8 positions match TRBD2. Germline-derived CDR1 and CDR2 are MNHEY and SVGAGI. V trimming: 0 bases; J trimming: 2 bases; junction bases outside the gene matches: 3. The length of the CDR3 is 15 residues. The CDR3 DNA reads TGTGCCAGCAGTTACTCGAGCGGGAGTGCCTACGAGCAGTACTTC. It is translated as CASSYSSGSAYEQYF.

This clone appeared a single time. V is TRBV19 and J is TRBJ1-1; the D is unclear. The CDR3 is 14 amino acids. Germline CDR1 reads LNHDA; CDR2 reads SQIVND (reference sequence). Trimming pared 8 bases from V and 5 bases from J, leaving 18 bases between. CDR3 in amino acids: CASSTNRGGTEAFF. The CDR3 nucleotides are TGTGCCAGTTCGACGAACCGCGGCGGTACTGAAGCTTTCTTT. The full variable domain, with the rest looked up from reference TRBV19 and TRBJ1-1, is DGGITQSPKYLFRKEGQNVTLSCEQNLNHDAMYWYRQDPGQGLRLIYYSQIVNDFQKGDIAEGYSVSREKKESFPLTVTSAQKNPTAFYLCASSTNRGGTEAFFGQGTRLTVV.

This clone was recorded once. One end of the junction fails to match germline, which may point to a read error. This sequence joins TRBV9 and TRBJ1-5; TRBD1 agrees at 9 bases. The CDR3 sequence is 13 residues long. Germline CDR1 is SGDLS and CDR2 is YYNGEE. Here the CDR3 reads CTSSYGQGSPQHF. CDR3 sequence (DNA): TGTACCAGCAGCTATGGACAGGGGAGCCCCCAGCATTTT.

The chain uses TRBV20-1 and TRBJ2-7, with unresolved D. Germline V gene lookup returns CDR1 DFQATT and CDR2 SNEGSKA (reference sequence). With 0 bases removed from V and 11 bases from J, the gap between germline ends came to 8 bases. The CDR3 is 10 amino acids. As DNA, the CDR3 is TGCAGTGCTAGAGAAGAGAGTGAGTACTTC. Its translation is CSAREESEYF.

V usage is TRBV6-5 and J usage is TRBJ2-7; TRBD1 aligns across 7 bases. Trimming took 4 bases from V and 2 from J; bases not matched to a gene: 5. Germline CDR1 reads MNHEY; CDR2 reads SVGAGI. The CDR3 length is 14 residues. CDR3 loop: CASSSGTATYEQYF. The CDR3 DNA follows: TGTGCCAGCAGTTCCGGGACAGCCACCTACGAGCAGTACTTC.

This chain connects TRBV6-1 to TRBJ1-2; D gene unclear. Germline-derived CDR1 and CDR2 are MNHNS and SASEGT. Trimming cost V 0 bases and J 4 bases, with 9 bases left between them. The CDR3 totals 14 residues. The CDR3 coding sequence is TGTGCCAGCAGTGAAGCGGTACTCCTCTATGGCTACACCTTC. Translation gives CASSEAVLLYGYTF.

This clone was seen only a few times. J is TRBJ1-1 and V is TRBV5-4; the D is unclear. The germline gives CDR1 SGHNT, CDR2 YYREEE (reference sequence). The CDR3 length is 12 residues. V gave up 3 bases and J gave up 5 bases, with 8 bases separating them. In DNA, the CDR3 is TGTGCCAGCAGCTCGGTTGGTACTGAAGCTTTCTTT. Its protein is CASSSVGTEAFF.

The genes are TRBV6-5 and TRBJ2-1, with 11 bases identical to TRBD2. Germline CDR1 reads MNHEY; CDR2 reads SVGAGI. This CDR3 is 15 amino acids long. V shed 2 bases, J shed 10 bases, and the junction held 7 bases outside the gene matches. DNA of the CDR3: TGTGCCAGCAGTTACGCGACTAGCGGGGTACGGGAGCAGTTCTTC. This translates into CASSYATSGVREQFF.

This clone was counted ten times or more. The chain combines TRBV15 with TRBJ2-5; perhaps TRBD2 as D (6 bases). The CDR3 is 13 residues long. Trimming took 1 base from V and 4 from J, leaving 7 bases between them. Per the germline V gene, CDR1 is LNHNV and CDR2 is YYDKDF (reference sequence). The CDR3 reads CATSRVGGETQYF. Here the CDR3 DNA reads TGTGCCACCAGCAGAGTGGGGGGAGAGACCCAGTACTTC.

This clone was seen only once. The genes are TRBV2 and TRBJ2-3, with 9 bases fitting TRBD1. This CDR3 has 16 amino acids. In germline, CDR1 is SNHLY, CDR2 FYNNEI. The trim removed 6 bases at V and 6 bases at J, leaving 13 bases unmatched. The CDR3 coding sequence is TGTGCCAGCAGCGGTCCGGGACAGGGAATCGGGGATACGCAGTATTTT. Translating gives CASSGPGQGIGDTQYF. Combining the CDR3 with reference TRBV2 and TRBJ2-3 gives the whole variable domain EPEVTQTPSHQVTQMGQEVILRCVPISNHLYFYWYRQILGQKVEFLVSFYNNEISEKSEIFDDQFSVERPDGSNFTLKIRSTKLEDSAMYFCASSGPGQGIGDTQYFGPGTRLTVL.

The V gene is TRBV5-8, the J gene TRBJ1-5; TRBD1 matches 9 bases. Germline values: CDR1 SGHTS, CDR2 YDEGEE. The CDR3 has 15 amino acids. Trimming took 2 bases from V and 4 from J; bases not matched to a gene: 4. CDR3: CASSLQGAMNQPQHF. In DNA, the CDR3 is TGTGCCAGCAGCTTACAGGGGGCAATGAATCAGCCCCAGCATTTT.

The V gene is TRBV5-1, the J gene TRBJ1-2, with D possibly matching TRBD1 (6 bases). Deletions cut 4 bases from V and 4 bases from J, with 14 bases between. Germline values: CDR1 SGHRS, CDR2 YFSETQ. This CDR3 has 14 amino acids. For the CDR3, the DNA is TGCGCCAGCAGCACGGAACAGGGACCCTATGGCTACACCTTC. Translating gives CASSTEQGPYGYTF.

CDR3 sequence: CASSLILQGEEQFF. In DNA form, the CDR3 reads TGTGCCAGCAGCTTAATATTACAGGGGGAAGAGCAGTTCTTC. The chain couples TRBV5-5 to TRBJ2-1, with 8 bases that match TRBD1. Germline assignment: CDR1 SGHKS and CDR2 YYEKEE (reference sequence). J was trimmed by 10 bases and V by 2 bases; bases with no gene match: 8. This CDR3 is built from 14 residues.